This T cell receptor (beta chain) was sequenced in a study of cytomegalovirus exposure and HLA in healthy donors. Study-wide results and caveats: The availability of immune exposure information extended only to CMV serostatus. Testing in vitro showed three CMV-associated chains specific for CMV antigens.

PCR involved 60 Vbeta and 13 Jbeta primers. Only in-frame clones appear in the TCRdb table, and some are missing; sequencing was by immunoSEQ multiplex PCR. The sample holds 91,000 or so clones, over 60% seen once. The length of the CDR3 is 15 residues. Losses at the gene ends were 6 bases for V and 4 bases for J; bases not matched to a gene: 9. As to this clone: The antigen is unknown.

This receptor was identified in a man aged 25-45 years in good health and CMV-seropositive. The chain joins TRBV6-7 to TRBJ1-5; 7 positions match TRBD1. TRBV6-7 counts as an open reading frame of uncertain function. The sample was PBMCs. The CDR3 region is CASSTTGPWNQPQHF. As DNA, the CDR3 is TGTGCCAGCAGCACGACAGGGCCGTGGAATCAGCCCCAGCATTTT.